This TCR beta chain is drawn from a study of OX40 agonist ivuxolimab in advanced cancers. Study in general: A diagnosis of hepatocellular carcinoma, melanoma, renal cell or head and neck cancer was present in dose-escalation patients. Cohort: approximately 83% men, mean age approximately 66, aged roughly 23 to 79.

Study outcomes and limitations: Some nonresponders likewise displayed low normalized T-cell clonal expansion.

This CDR3 is built from 15 residues. Germline CDR1 reads MDHEN; CDR2 reads SYDVKM. V lost 4 bases and J lost 0; bases outside the gene matches: 4. This clone was counted a single time. Its matching antigen is unknown. Repertoires were generated with immunoSEQ multiplex PCR, while TCRdb's copy carries only in-frame clones and drops some. The table shows about 48,000 clones, with over 70% occurring only once. Patients were ineligible given autoimmune disease history or systemic immunosuppression. The sample here was CD4+ or CD8+ T cells sorted from blood, taken in a trial of the OX40 agonist ivuxolimab. The chain joins TRBV28 to TRBJ2-3; 7 nucleotides align to TRBD2. The TCR comes from an adult with an advanced solid tumor such as melanoma, head and neck, liver or kidney cancer. The CDR3 reads CASSWGGVSTDTQYF. The CDR3 DNA follows: TGTGCCAGCAGTTGGGGGGGAGTTAGCACAGATACGCAGTATTTT.